This T cell receptor (beta chain) is from a study of CD8 T cells in ankylosing spondylitis. Study-level points and caveats: Blood from ankylosing spondylitis patients appeared to carry a characteristic eight-variant TCR beta motif. Researchers reportedly found disease-linked clones significantly enriched in matched ankylosing spondylitis synovial fluid.

V lost 7 bases to trimming and J lost 1 base, with 11 bases between them. This CDR3 comprises 14 residues. From germline, CDR1 is SNHLY and CDR2 FYNNEI. Quantitative 5'-RACE with molecular barcodes produced the TCR beta libraries. TCRdb reanalysed the 5' RACE reads using MiXCR and keeps one entry per CDR3 protein. The sample carries hundreds of thousands of distinct CDR3 sequences, around 26% recorded once. With regard to this clonotype: Its specificity is not known.

Source material: blood, either unsorted or a sorted T cell fraction (not recorded which). The genes are TRBV2 and TRBJ2-1; D unclear. This sequence was found in a male donor with ankylosing spondylitis. CDR3 sequence: CASTPAGSYNEQFF. Written as DNA, the CDR3 is TGTGCCAGCACCCCCGCCGGGTCCTACAATGAGCAGTTCTTC. The variable domain in full, with the rest retrieved from reference TRBV2 and TRBJ2-1, is EPEVTQTPSHQVTQMGQEVILRCVPISNHLYFYWYRQILGQKVEFLVSFYNNEISEKSEIFDDQFSVERPDGSNFTLKIRSTKLEDSAMYFCASTPAGSYNEQFFGPGTRLTVL.